Sequencing of this T cell receptor beta chain was carried out in a study of T cells after yellow fever vaccination. Study-wide points: Few clonotypes appeared in both CD4 and CD8 compartments.

V lost 4 bases, J lost 3 bases, and 6 bases stayed unmatched. The CDR3 is made up of 14 amino acids. CDR1 and CDR2 from the germline V gene are SGHRS and YFSETQ. This clonotype was found a few times. Antigen unknown. TCRdb re-analysed the 5' RACE reads in MiXCR, keeping a single row per CDR3 protein. This repertoire shows 500,000 to 650,000 distinct CDR3 sequences, 17% found once; its top ten account for around 15%. This sequence was found in a man younger than 35 who received the YFV17D yellow fever vaccine. Sequencing was performed on PBMCs, taken 5 days after the first yellow fever vaccination. The gene calls are TRBV5-1 and TRBJ1-1; TRBD1 aligns across 7 bases. In nucleotides, the CDR3 is TGCGCCAGCAGCAAATACGGGACAGACACTGAAGCTTTCTTT. Translation: CASSKYGTDTEAFF.